One and the same sample provided the 20 T cell receptor beta chains below, sequenced in a study of blood T cell repertoires in COVID-19. The assay was immunoSEQ multiplex PCR, and TCRdb's table has in-frame clones only and misses some. The sample records 25,000 to 35,000 clones, about 80% being singletons. The sequenced sample consisted of peripheral blood. The receptors were gathered from a man older than 75 with active or convalescent COVID-19.

The gene calls are TRBV5-1 and TRBJ2-5; TRBD1 matches at 8 bases. The V and J ends lost 3 bases and 1 base, in that order; junction bases with no gene match: 8. The CDR3 sequence is 16 residues long. Germline V gene lookup returns CDR1 SGHRS and CDR2 YFSETQ. The CDR3 sequence is CASSSGQGALQETQYF. The CDR3 bases are TGCGCCAGCAGCTCCGGACAGGGTGCTCTCCAAGAGACCCAGTACTTC.

The chain has TRBV7-3 and TRBJ2-1; the D gene is possibly TRBD2 (6 bases). Trimming shortened V by 5 bases and J by 5 bases, and 13 bases separated the two germline ends. CDR1 SGHTA and CDR2 FQGTGA come from the germline V gene. The CDR3 sequence is 14 residues long. Written as DNA, the CDR3 is TGTGCCAGCAGCCAAGCCGGGAGAAACAATGAGCAGTTCTTC. Its protein product is CASSQAGRNNEQFF.

The CDR3 DNA is TGTGCCAGCAGCTTGGGGACTAGCGGGGGACTTACAGATACGCAGTATTTT. Its translation is CASSLGTSGGLTDTQYF. The chain is built from TRBV5-5 and TRBJ2-3, with TRBD2 matching over 13 bases. With 0 bases clipped from V and 3 bases from J, the junction kept 4 bases outside the gene matches. CDR1 SGHKS and CDR2 YYEKEE come from the germline V gene (reference sequence). This CDR3 comprises 17 residues.

This clone came up a few times. This chain joins TRBV7-9 and TRBJ2-5; 15 bases are shared with TRBD2. CDR1 and CDR2 (germline): SEHNR, FQNEAQ (reference sequence). The CDR3 runs 17 residues. V trimming: 5 bases; J trimming: 1 base; junction bases outside the gene matches: 5. In DNA, the CDR3 is TGTGCCAGCAGCGCGCTGGGACTAGCGGGAGGCCAAGAGACCCAGTACTTC. This codes for CASSALGLAGGQETQYF.

V gene TRBV19 combines with J gene TRBJ1-5, with D tentatively TRBD1 (6 bases). The CDR3 loop spans 16 amino acids. Germline CDR1 and CDR2: LNHDA and SQIVND (reference sequence). V dropped 3 bases and J dropped 7 bases, with 19 bases sitting between them. CDR3 bases: TGTGCCAGTAGTATGGTGCAGGGGATGAGCTACCAGCCCCAGCATTTT. Protein: CASSMVQGMSYQPQHF.

The rearrangement links TRBV28 to TRBJ2-7, with 11 bases identical to TRBD2. Germline-derived CDR1 and CDR2 are MDHEN and SYDVKM. CDR3 length: 13 amino acids. Unmatched junction bases numbered 1, after V lost 6 bases and J lost 3 bases. The CDR3 is CASRTSGSYEQYF. For the CDR3, the DNA is TGTGCCAGCAGAACTAGCGGGAGCTACGAGCAGTACTTC.

This clone appeared a single time. The chain has TRBV6-1 and TRBJ2-5; D is ambiguous. V gave up 3 bases and J gave up 5 bases, with 10 bases separating them. Germline lookup yields CDR1 MNHNS and CDR2 SASEGT. The CDR3 totals 13 residues. DNA for the CDR3: TGTGCCAGCAGTGATGCCCTCCGGGAGACCCAGTACTTC. Protein sequence: CASSDALRETQYF.

A remark on this clone: Relative to the germline gene, one junction end is altered; a read error may explain this. This chain uses TRBV7-7 with TRBJ2-2; 15 bases map to TRBD2. The CDR3 totals 18 residues. The V gene's germline CDR1 is SSHAT and CDR2 FNYEAQ (reference sequence). The CDR3 DNA reads as TGTGCTAGCAGCTTAGCTCTTGGGACTAGCGGGAGGACCGGGGAGCTGTTTTTT. Encoded protein: CASSLALGTSGRTGELFF.

V and J are TRBV7-8 and TRBJ2-2, with 15 positions matching TRBD2. V shed 5 bases, J shed 5 bases, and the junction held 3 bases outside the gene matches. Germline V gene sequence: CDR1 SGHVS, CDR2 FQNEAQ. The CDR3 runs to 16 residues. The CDR3, as DNA: TGTGCCAGCAGCCGGACTAGCGGGAGGGGGACCGGGGAGCTGTTTTTT. Translated: CASSRTSGRGTGELFF.

This chain joins TRBV11-3 and TRBJ2-5, with TRBD1 identical over 7 bases. CDR1 and CDR2 from the germline V gene are SGHNT and YENEEA. The CDR3 loop spans 12 amino acids. Trimming cost V 5 bases and J 9 bases; bases outside gene matches: 6. The CDR3 nucleotides are TGTGCCAGCAGCCCCCAAGGGGGCCCCCAGTACTTC. As protein: CASSPQGGPQYF.

This chain connects TRBV29-1 to TRBJ2-7; maybe TRBD2 (5 bases). V was shortened by 1 base and J by 5 bases, with 15 bases between the two germline ends. Germline values: CDR1 SQVTM, CDR2 ANQGSEA. The CDR3 covers 14 residues. Here the CDR3 reads CSVEAGSFGDEQYF. The CDR3 DNA sequence: TGCAGCGTTGAAGCCGGCTCCTTCGGGGACGAGCAGTACTTC.

The chain has TRBV25-1 and TRBJ2-1; D not resolved. Germline values: CDR1 MGHDK, CDR2 SYGVNS. The CDR3 runs to 12 residues. The germline V and J ends were trimmed by 4 bases and 7 bases, with 8 bases remaining between them. The CDR3 sequence: CASSALFNEQFF. DNA for the CDR3: TGTGCCAGCAGTGCCCTTTTTAATGAGCAGTTCTTC.

The CDR3 region is CASSSELLAKNIQYF. CDR3 sequence (DNA): TGTGCCAGCAGTTCGGAGTTACTAGCCAAAAACATTCAGTACTTC. This chain connects TRBV27 to TRBJ2-4; D is undetermined. This CDR3 spans 15 amino acids. CDR1 and CDR2 from the germline V gene are MNHEY and SMNVEV (reference sequence). V lost 4 bases, J lost 0 bases, and 10 bases lay in between.

The genes are TRBV15 and TRBJ1-3, with D possibly being TRBD1 (6 bases). The CDR3 contains 15 residues. With 3 bases removed from V and 3 bases from J, the gap between germline ends came to 12 bases. CDR1 and CDR2 from the germline V gene are LNHNV and YYDKDF (reference sequence). The DNA for the CDR3 is TGTGCCACCAGCAGGGGAAACAGGGATGGAAACACCATATATTTT. Residues: CATSRGNRDGNTIYF.

The CDR3 region has the DNA TGCGCCAGCAGCCGCGGGACCGATCGCACAGATACGCAGTATTTT. This gives the protein CASSRGTDRTDTQYF. The V and J genes are TRBV5-1 and TRBJ2-3; possibly TRBD2 for D (6 bases). Germline CDR1 SGHRS, CDR2 YFSETQ. The V end was cut by 4 bases, the J end by 1 base, with 13 bases between. The CDR3 covers 15 residues.

There are a few counts of this clone. J is TRBJ2-5 and V is TRBV24-1; D gene uncertain. The CDR3 has 13 amino acids. V lost 4 bases, J lost 0 bases, and 5 bases lay in between. Per the germline V gene, CDR1 is KGHDR and CDR2 is SFDVKD. In DNA, the CDR3 is TGTGCCACCAGTGACAGTAACCAAGAGACCCAGTACTTC. This translates into CATSDSNQETQYF.

The rearrangement uses TRBV2 and TRBJ2-7; 12 bases agree with TRBD1. CDR1 is SNHLY, CDR2 FYNNEI, per germline. The CDR3 is 14 amino acids. V gave up 5 bases and J gave up 4 bases; unmatched junction bases: 3. CDR3 in DNA: TGTGCCAGCAGTATGGGACAGGGGGCGTACGAGCAGTACTTC. The encoded protein is CASSMGQGAYEQYF.

The chain joins TRBV5-1 to TRBJ2-1; 9 bases match TRBD2. CDR1 and CDR2 (germline): SGHRS, YFSETQ. The junction had 6 bases not matched to a gene; V was cut back by 5 bases and J by 0 bases. CDR3 length: 16 amino acids. The CDR3 DNA sequence: TGCGCCAGCAGGCAGAGTAGCGGGAGCTCCTACAATGAGCAGTTCTTC. Its translation: CASRQSSGSSYNEQFF. The entire variable domain, with the rest obtained from reference TRBV5-1 and TRBJ2-1, is as follows: KAGVTQTPRYLIKTRGQQVTLSCSPISGHRSVSWYQQTPGQGLQFLFEYFSETQRNKGNFPGRFSGRQFSNSRSEMNVSTLELGDSALYLCASRQSSGSSYNEQFFGPGTRLTVL.

The V and J genes are TRBV7-8 and TRBJ2-3, with TRBD2 matching 8 bases. Germline V gene data show CDR1 as SGHVS and CDR2 as FQNEAQ. The CDR3 runs to 14 residues. The junction had 6 bases not matched to a gene; V was cut back by 8 bases and J by 2 bases. CDR3 nucleotides: TGTGCCAGCGGGCAGCGGGAGACCACAGATACGCAGTATTTT. Protein sequence: CASGQRETTDTQYF.

The genes are TRBV9 and TRBJ2-1, with a weak D call TRBD2 (6 bases). The CDR3 is 17 residues long. Trimming stripped 5 bases from V and 1 base from J, with 19 bases between. Germline V gives CDR1 SGDLS, CDR2 YYNGEE. The CDR3 region is CASRNPGLPLSYNEQFF. CDR3 DNA: TGTGCCAGCAGGAACCCGGGACTCCCCCTGTCCTACAATGAGCAGTTCTTC.